This T cell receptor beta chain comes out of a study of healthy donors' naive CD4 and CD8 T cells. Study conclusions and caveats: Bulk sequencing left alpha and beta chains unpaired. Most V and J genes were reportedly biased between naive CD4+ and CD8+ cells.

Starting from approximately 500 ng of total RNA, TCR libraries were made with linear amplification. TCRdb used MiXCR to reprocess the reads, holding one entry per CDR3 protein. The table records approximately 200,000 distinct CDR3 sequences, over 60% of them present only once. Concerning this clonotype itself: Its specificity is unknown.

Sorting defined naive CD4+ as CD4+CD8-CD45RO-CD45RA+ and naive CD8+ as CD8+CD4-CD45RA+CD27bright. The sequencing sample was made of naive CD4+ and CD8+ T cells sorted from blood, pooled from several donors. The sequence was obtained from a pool of human donors in good health; the sample pools cells from several healthy donors.

DNA of the CDR3: TGCAGCGTTTGGGACAGTCTAAACACTGAAGCTTTCTTT. Translating it yields CSVWDSLNTEAFF. This chain links TRBV29-1 with TRBJ1-1; 7 bases fit TRBD1. With V trimmed by 5 bases and J by 2 bases, 5 bases remained unmatched. Germline V CDR1 and CDR2: SQVTM, ANQGSEA. The length of the CDR3 is 13 residues.